Each of the 2 T cell receptor beta chains below was sequenced from the same sample in a study of Ad26.COV2.S vaccination and SARS-CoV-2 variants. Regarding treatment: around 19 received Ad26.COV2.S at low or high dose, single or two shots; roughly five received placebo; per-sample allocation not given. The study sampled participants on day 63 after the first vaccine or placebo injection. Assay used: immunoSEQ multiplex PCR; TCRdb lists only in-frame clones, some missing. Of 350,000 to 450,000 clones in the sample, roughly 91% were seen once. The sample was peripheral blood, taken in a trial of Ad26.COV2.S vaccine versus placebo. Receptors originate from a person aged 18-60 years who received the Ad26.COV2.S COVID-19 vaccine or a placebo.

This clone occurred once. The genes are TRBV19 and TRBJ2-2, with 7 bases lining up with TRBD1. Germline CDR1 is LNHDA and CDR2 is SQIVND (reference sequence). The CDR3 is 19 residues long. With 1 base clipped from V and 2 bases from J, the junction kept 13 bases outside the gene matches. The CDR3 loop is CASSIVGDSFNPNTGELFF. In DNA form, the CDR3 reads TGTGCCAGTAGTATAGTGGGGGACAGTTTTAACCCAAACACCGGGGAGCTGTTTTTT.

This chain links TRBV19 with TRBJ1-5; the D gene is possibly TRBD1 (6 bases). The CDR3 spans 14 residues. Trimming stripped 7 bases from V and 1 base from J, with 11 bases between. Germline V CDR1 and CDR2: LNHDA, SQIVND (reference sequence). CDR3 sequence (DNA): TGTGCCAGTACCACCAGGGGCAGCAATCAGCCCCAGCATTTT. Translating gives CASTTRGSNQPQHF.